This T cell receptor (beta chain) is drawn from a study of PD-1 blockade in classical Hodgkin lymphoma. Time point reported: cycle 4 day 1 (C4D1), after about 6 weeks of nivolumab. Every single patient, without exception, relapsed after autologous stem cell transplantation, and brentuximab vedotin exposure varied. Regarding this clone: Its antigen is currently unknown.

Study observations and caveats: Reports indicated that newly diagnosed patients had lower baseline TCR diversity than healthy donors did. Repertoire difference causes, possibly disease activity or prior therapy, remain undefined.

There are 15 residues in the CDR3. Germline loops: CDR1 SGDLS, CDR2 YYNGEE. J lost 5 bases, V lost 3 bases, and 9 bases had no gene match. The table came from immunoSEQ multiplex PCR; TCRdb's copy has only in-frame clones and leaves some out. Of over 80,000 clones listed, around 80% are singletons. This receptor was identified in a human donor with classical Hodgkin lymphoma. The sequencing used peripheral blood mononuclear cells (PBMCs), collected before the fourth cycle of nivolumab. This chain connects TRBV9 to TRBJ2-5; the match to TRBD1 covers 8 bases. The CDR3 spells CASSALTGVAETQYF. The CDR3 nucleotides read TGTGCCAGCAGCGCCCTGACAGGGGTGGCGGAGACCCAGTACTTC.